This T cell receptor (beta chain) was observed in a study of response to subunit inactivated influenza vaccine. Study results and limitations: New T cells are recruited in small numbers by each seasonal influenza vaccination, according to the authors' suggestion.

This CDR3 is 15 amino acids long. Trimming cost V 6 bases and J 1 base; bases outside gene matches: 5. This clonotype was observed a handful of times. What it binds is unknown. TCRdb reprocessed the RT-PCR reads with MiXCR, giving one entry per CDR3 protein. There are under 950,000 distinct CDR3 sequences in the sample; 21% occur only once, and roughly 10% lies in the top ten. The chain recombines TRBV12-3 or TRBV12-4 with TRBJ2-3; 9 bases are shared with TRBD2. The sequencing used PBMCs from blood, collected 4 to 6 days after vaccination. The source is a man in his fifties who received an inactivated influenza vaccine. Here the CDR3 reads CASRDLAGRTDTQYF. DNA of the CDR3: TGTGCCAGCAGGGATCTAGCGGGGCGCACAGATACGCAGTATTTT.